The rows below give T cell receptor beta chains drawn from one sample of a study of cytomegalovirus exposure and HLA in healthy donors. The data were produced by immunoSEQ multiplex PCR, yet TCRdb's version contains in-frame clones alone and is incomplete. The sample yields some 84,000 clones, of which the top ten take up approximately 0.63%. Sample: PBMCs. These receptors came from a man aged 50 to 60 in good health and CMV-seronegative. Both conserved end residues are part of each CDR3. D genes are given only for firm matches.

V: TRBV29-1; D: TRBD1; J: TRBJ2-1; DNA: TGCAGCGTTGAGGGGACAGGGTCCGACAATGAGCAGTTCTTC; CDR3: CSVEGTGSDNEQFF
V: TRBV5-1; D: NA; J: TRBJ2-1; DNA: TGCGCCAGCAGCTTGGGAGTGCGGGATGAGCAGTTCTTC; CDR3: CASSLGVRDEQFF
V: TRBV5-5; D: NA; J: TRBJ1-4; DNA: TGTGCCAGCAGCTTGGGATGGGGGGTTAACGAAAAACTGTTTTTT; CDR3: CASSLGWGVNEKLFF
V: TRBV10-3; D: NA; J: TRBJ2-5; DNA: TGTGCCATCAGTGAGCCTCAAGAGACCCAGTACTTC; CDR3: CAISEPQETQYF
V: TRBV4-2; D: TRBD2; J: TRBJ2-3; DNA: TGTGCCAGCAGCCAAGCCGAACTAGCGGGGAATACGCAGTATTTT; CDR3: CASSQAELAGNTQYF
V: TRBV5-1; D: TRBD2; J: TRBJ2-5; DNA: TGCGCCAGCAGCTTGGTCGGAGCGGGGGGTGGACAAGAGACCCAGTACTTC; CDR3: CASSLVGAGGGQETQYF
V: TRBV9; D: TRBD2; J: TRBJ2-1; DNA: TGTGCCAGCAGCTCGGGCGGGGGTCACTCCTACAATGAGCAGTTCTTC; CDR3: CASSSGGGHSYNEQFF
V: TRBV14; D: TRBD1; J: TRBJ2-7; DNA: TGTGCCAGCAGCTCAGGACAGGGCGCCTCCTACGAGCAGTACTTC; CDR3: CASSSGQGASYEQYF
V: TRBV2; D: TRBD1; J: TRBJ2-7; DNA: TGTGCCAGCATGTGGGGGACAGGGGGGTTCGAGCAGTACTTC; CDR3: CASMWGTGGFEQYF
V: TRBV7-3; D: TRBD2; J: TRBJ2-1; DNA: TGTGCCAGCAGCTTAACCGGGGGGGTCTACAATGAGCAGTTCTTC; CDR3: CASSLTGGVYNEQFF
V: TRBV4-3; D: TRBD1; J: TRBJ1-4; DNA: TGCGCCAGCAGCCGAAACGACAGGGGAATTAATGAAAAACTGTTTTTT; CDR3: CASSRNDRGINEKLFF
V: TRBV9; D: NA; J: TRBJ1-1; DNA: TGTGCCAGCGCGGGGGCCGGGTACACTGAAGCTTTCTTT; CDR3: CASAGAGYTEAFF
V: TRBV15; D: TRBD1; J: TRBJ1-3; DNA: TGTGCCACCAGCAGAGCTTCACACAGGACAGGGAGCTCTGGAAACACCATATATTTT; CDR3: CATSRASHRTGSSGNTIYF
V: TRBV4-3; D: TRBD2; J: TRBJ2-1; DNA: TGCGCCAGCAGCCAAGATCCAGCCTCGAAGCGGGGGTCCTACAATGAGCAGTTCTTC; CDR3: CASSQDPASKRGSYNEQFF
V: TRBV28; D: NA; J: TRBJ1-6; DNA: TGTGCCAGCAGTCCCGGACAGAATTCACCCCTCCACTTT; CDR3: CASSPGQNSPLHF
V: TRBV9; D: NA; J: TRBJ1-3; DNA: TGTGCCAGCAGCGTAGGAGGCCAGCTCTTCTCTGGAAACACCATATATTTT; CDR3: CASSVGGQLFSGNTIYF
V: TRBV18; D: NA; J: TRBJ2-7; DNA: TGTGCCAGCTCCCTTAGTATGACAGCCTACGAGCAGTACTTC; CDR3: CASSLSMTAYEQYF
V: TRBV9; D: TRBD1; J: TRBJ1-2; DNA: TGTGCCAGCAGCCCCTCGCTGACAGGGAGGACTGGTGGCTACACCTTC; CDR3: CASSPSLTGRTGGYTF
V: TRBV28; D: NA; J: TRBJ1-3; DNA: TGTGCCAGCCGGAACCAGGGCTCTGGAAACACCATATATTTT; CDR3: CASRNQGSGNTIYF
V: TRBV5-1; D: TRBD2; J: TRBJ2-3; DNA: TGCGCCAGCAGCTTAGGGACTATTACAGATACGCAGTATTTT; CDR3: CASSLGTITDTQYF
V: TRBV7-8; D: TRBD1; J: TRBJ2-7; DNA: TGTGCCAGCAGCTTTCAGGGGGCCTACGAGCAGTACTTC; CDR3: CASSFQGAYEQYF
V: TRBV5-1; D: NA; J: TRBJ1-1; DNA: TGCGCCAGCAGCTTGGTACAGGGTCTTGAAGCTTTCTTT; CDR3: CASSLVQGLEAFF
V: TRBV7-9; D: TRBD1; J: TRBJ1-2; DNA: TGTGCCAGCAGCTTAGAGGCCACAGGGGGCCGAAGGTATGGCTACACCTTC; CDR3: CASSLEATGGRRYGYTF
V: TRBV7-9; D: NA; J: TRBJ2-2; DNA: TGTGCCAGCAGCTCCCACCCCGACAGATTCACCGGGGAGCTGTTTTTT; CDR3: CASSSHPDRFTGELFF
V: TRBV7-3; D: TRBD2; J: TRBJ2-1; DNA: TGTGCCAGCAGCTTTCTAGCGGGGGGCGGCAATGAGCAGTTCTTC; CDR3: CASSFLAGGGNEQFF
V: TRBV7-3; D: NA; J: TRBJ2-5; DNA: TGTGCCAGCAGCTTAAGGGGGGGGCTCCCCCGGGGGGAGACCCAGTACTTC; CDR3: CASSLRGGLPRGETQYF
V: TRBV6-5; D: TRBD1; J: TRBJ1-1; DNA: TGTGCCAGCACAAGACAGGGGAACACTGAAGCTTTCTTT; CDR3: CASTRQGNTEAFF
V: TRBV11-2; D: TRBD2; J: TRBJ2-3; DNA: TGTGCCAGCAGCCGCCGGGGACTAGACACAGATACGCAGTATTTT; CDR3: CASSRRGLDTDTQYF
V: TRBV28; D: NA; J: TRBJ2-2; DNA: TGTGCCAGCACATTATCTAGCGTGAACACCGGGGAGCTGTTTTTT; CDR3: CASTLSSVNTGELFF
V: TRBV25-1; D: TRBD1; J: TRBJ1-2; DNA: TGTGCCAGCAGTCATCCGGGACAGGGGTTGAGTGGCTACACCTTC; CDR3: CASSHPGQGLSGYTF
V: TRBV16; D: TRBD1; J: TRBJ1-6; DNA: TGTGCCAGCAGCCAGGAGGGGGCGAGGTCACCCCTCCACTTT; CDR3: CASSQEGARSPLHF
V: TRBV7-3; D: TRBD1; J: TRBJ1-1; DNA: TGTGCCAGCAGCCTACTCGGACAGGGGGTTATGAACACTGAAGCTTTCTTT; CDR3: CASSLLGQGVMNTEAFF
V: TRBV7-9; D: TRBD1; J: TRBJ2-1; DNA: TGTGCCAGCAGCGCAGGGACAGCGTACAATGAGCAGTTCTTC; CDR3: CASSAGTAYNEQFF
V: TRBV2; D: NA; J: TRBJ2-7; DNA: TGTGCCAGCAACAGGGCCAACGAGCAGTACTTC; CDR3: CASNRANEQYF
V: TRBV30; D: NA; J: TRBJ1-4; DNA: TGTGCCTGGAGCGGGGGGTTTCAAGAAAAACTGTTTTTT; CDR3: CAWSGGFQEKLFF
V: TRBV28; D: NA; J: TRBJ1-4; DNA: TGTGCCAGCAGTACCCAGGGTACTAATGAAAAACTGTTTTTT; CDR3: CASSTQGTNEKLFF
V: TRBV5-1; D: NA; J: TRBJ2-7; DNA: TGCGCCAGCAGCTTGGGCGGTGAGCAGTACTTC; CDR3: CASSLGGEQYF
V: TRBV6-6; D: NA; J: TRBJ1-5; DNA: TGTGCCAGCAGTTACTCGTCCTATAGCAATCAGCCCCAGCATTTT; CDR3: CASSYSSYSNQPQHF
V: TRBV2; D: NA; J: TRBJ1-5; DNA: TGTGCCAGCTTATTAACAGAGTATCAGCCCCAGCATTTT; CDR3: CASLLTEYQPQHF
V: TRBV27; D: TRBD1; J: TRBJ1-6; DNA: TGTGCCAGCAGTTCGCTCGGGGCACAGGGGAAATATTCACCCCTCCACTTT; CDR3: CASSSLGAQGKYSPLHF
V: TRBV5-6; D: TRBD1; J: TRBJ1-4; DNA: TGTGCCAGCAGCTTGGGACAGGGGCGTGAAAAACTGTTTTTT; CDR3: CASSLGQGREKLFF
V: TRBV18; D: TRBD2; J: TRBJ2-3; DNA: TGTGCCAGCTCAACAGCGGGGAGCAACACAGATACGCAGTATTTT; CDR3: CASSTAGSNTDTQYF
V: TRBV28; D: TRBD1; J: TRBJ1-4; DNA: TGTGCCAGCATGGGGGGACAGGGCCGAGATGAAAAACTGTTTTTT; CDR3: CASMGGQGRDEKLFF
V: TRBV9; D: TRBD2; J: TRBJ2-1; DNA: TGTGCCAGCAGCGTAGGAGCTAGCGGGGGGGCTAGCGGTGAGCAGTTCTTC; CDR3: CASSVGASGGASGEQFF
V: TRBV6-1; D: TRBD1; J: TRBJ1-2; DNA: TGTGCCAGCAGTGAAGCGAGGGACAGGGGCTATGGCTACACCTTC; CDR3: CASSEARDRGYGYTF